Detailed here is one T cell receptor beta chain. Per the original methods: Researchers report that nucleated cell counts were estimated from reference gene primer amplification. Clones were sequenced by immunoSEQ multiplex PCR, and TCRdb holds only the in-frame ones, with some missing. The DNA gave D and trimming, while V, J and clone size come from that table. In the table there are around 60,000 clones, nearly 90% of which are singletons. The source of the sample is a study of blood T cell repertoires in COVID-19. Study overall: Researchers got acute and convalescent COVID-19 samples from the United States, Italy and Spain. PBMCs, B-cell-depleted T cells, or T cells provided the cDNA or gDNA that made up the material.

The CDR3 spans 12 residues. V was shortened by 7 bases and J by 2 bases, with 8 bases between the two germline ends. Germline lookup yields CDR1 SNHLY and CDR2 FYNNEI. The clonotype originates from a man between 60 and 75 years old with active COVID-19. Sequenced sample: peripheral blood. V and J are TRBV2 and TRBJ2-5; the D gene is possibly TRBD1 (6 bases). The CDR3 protein is CASMRGQETQYF. The CDR3 DNA follows: TGTGCCAGCATGAGGGGGCAAGAGACCCAGTACTTC.